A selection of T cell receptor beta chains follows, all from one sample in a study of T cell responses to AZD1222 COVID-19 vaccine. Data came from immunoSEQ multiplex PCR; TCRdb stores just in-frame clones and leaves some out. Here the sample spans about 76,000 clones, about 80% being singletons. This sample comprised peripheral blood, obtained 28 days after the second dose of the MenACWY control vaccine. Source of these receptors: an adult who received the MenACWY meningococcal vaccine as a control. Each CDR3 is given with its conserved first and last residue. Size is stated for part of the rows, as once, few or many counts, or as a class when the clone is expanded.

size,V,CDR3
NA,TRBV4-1,CASSQDHAGVSYNEQFF
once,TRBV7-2,CASSLNQRLAGGHTQYF
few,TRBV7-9,CASSLAGGPNTEAFF
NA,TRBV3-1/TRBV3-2,CASSPRTGVGTQYF
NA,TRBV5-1,CASSLGQGLTGELFF
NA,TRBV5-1,CASSLGGLKGNEQFF
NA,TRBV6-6,CASGTRNQNTGELFF
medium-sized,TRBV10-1,CASSERSAGDVMNEQFF
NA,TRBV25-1,CASSQSDRQAGELFF
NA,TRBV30,CAWRPRTGNTTNEKLFF
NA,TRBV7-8,CASSPGQINTEAFF
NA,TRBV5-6,CASSLRGRNEKLFF
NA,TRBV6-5,CASGEGRGPKNIQYF
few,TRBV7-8,CASSDSIGVARGEQFF
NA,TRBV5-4,CASSALGGYEQYF
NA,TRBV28,CASSPRRAQAEGYTF
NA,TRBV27,CASSLMRQGAGLTEAFF
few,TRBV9,CASSVGQGARSEQFF
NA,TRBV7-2,CASRPDRGTGANVLTF
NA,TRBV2,CASSSGQSYGYTF